This TCR beta chain was identified during a study of regulatory T cells in long-lasting Graves disease. This clonotype was counted once. CDR3 length equals 15 residues. Trimming cost V 4 bases and J 3 bases; bases outside gene matches: 8. From germline, CDR1 is SEHNR and CDR2 FQNEAQ (reference sequence). Arm-PCR of CDR3 regions and iRepertoire HTBI primers were the basis on which TCR beta libraries were built. Using its own MiXCR run on the multiplex PCR reads, TCRdb lists one record per CDR3 protein. The repertoire holds some 460,000 distinct CDR3 sequences, with roughly 15% as singletons. Specified time point: newly diagnosed GD, antithyroid drugs for less than 3 months. Generation of the TCR library employed RNA extracted from PBMCs. These data also featured in a second study, about T cells in Graves' hyperthyroidism and ophthalmopathy. That paper notes: A median approximately 6.5 months before onset, the model predicted ophthalmopathy.

Source: peripheral blood mononuclear cells (PBMCs), taken at new diagnosis, from a patient treated with antithyroid drugs. This chain joins TRBV7-9 and TRBJ2-7, with 8 nucleotides matching TRBD1. This receptor was identified in a man between 35 and 55 years old with Graves disease. As DNA, the CDR3 is TGTGCCAGCAGCTACACCGGGACAGGCAACTACGAGCAGTACTTC. Protein: CASSYTGTGNYEQYF.